These 8 T cell receptor beta chains share one sample of origin, sequenced in a study of graft-versus-host responses after intestinal transplantation. Sequencing was performed with immunoSEQ multiplex PCR; in TCRdb, only in-frame clones are kept and a portion is missing. This sample has tens of thousands of clones, with 80% to 95% found just once. The sample here was PBMCs, taken 98 days after intestinal transplantation. These receptors all stem from a human patient who received an intestinal transplant, so some T cells may come from the graft donor.

The chain employs TRBV5-1 and TRBJ2-7; a possible D gene is TRBD2 (6 bases). Germline CDR1 SGHRS, CDR2 YFSETQ. V lost 4 bases and J lost 2, with 16 bases in between. This CDR3 spans 15 amino acids. For the CDR3, the DNA is TGCGCCAGCAGCCCGGAGGGCCAGGGCCCCTACGAGCAGTACTTC. Protein: CASSPEGQGPYEQYF.

CDR3 loop: CASSFGELNGYTF. CDR3 DNA sequence: TGCGCCAGCAGCTTCGGGGAACTGAATGGCTACACCTTC. The chain links TRBV5-1 to TRBJ1-2, with D unclear. V lost 2 bases, J lost 6 bases, and 11 bases lay in between. Per germline, CDR1 SGHRS and CDR2 YFSETQ. CDR3 size: 13 residues.

V and J are TRBV9 and TRBJ2-2; 10 nucleotides agree with TRBD1. The length of the CDR3 is 17 residues. V shed 4 bases and J 6 bases; nucleotides not matched to a gene: 12. The germline V gene has CDR1 SGDLS and CDR2 YYNGEE. This chain's CDR3 is CASSSWWRQGAAGELFF. As DNA, the CDR3 is TGTGCCAGCAGCTCGTGGTGGAGACAGGGGGCAGCCGGGGAGCTGTTTTTT.

In DNA form, the CDR3 reads TGTGCCAGCAGCTTGGGGCGGGGAGATACGCAGTATTTT. Amino acids: CASSLGRGDTQYF. The rearrangement joins TRBV5-6 to TRBJ2-3, with D perhaps matching TRBD2 (6 bases). Germline V gives CDR1 SGHDT, CDR2 YYEEEE. Trimming left V 0 bases short and J 5 bases short, with 7 bases between. The CDR3 is 13 amino acids.

The chain combines TRBV9 with TRBJ2-3; the match to TRBD2 covers 11 bases. V trimming: 4 bases; J trimming: 1 base; junction bases outside the gene matches: 5. The length of the CDR3 is 16 residues. Germline values: CDR1 SGDLS, CDR2 YYNGEE. The CDR3 protein is CASSHSGGAGTDTQYF. CDR3 nucleotides: TGTGCCAGCAGCCATAGCGGGGGGGCGGGCACAGATACGCAGTATTTT.

The CDR3 DNA is TGTGCCGCGTCGGGCGGGGGGGGCTCCTACGAGCAGTACTTC. Its translation: CAASGGGGSYEQYF. The J gene is TRBJ2-7, the V gene TRBV6-5, with TRBD2 matching 9 bases. The V gene end was trimmed by 11 bases and the J gene end by 0 bases; junction bases not matched to a gene: 8. This CDR3 comprises 14 residues. CDR1 and CDR2 from the germline V gene are MNHEY and SVGAGI.

V and J are TRBV7-6 and TRBJ2-2, with D possibly matching TRBD1 (6 bases). The CDR3 is 13 amino acids. The germline V gene encodes CDR1 SGHVS and CDR2 FNYEAQ. The V gene lost 5 bases and the J gene lost 6 bases, with 10 bases spanning the gap. This CDR3 is CASSAGQSGELFF. Written as DNA, the CDR3 is TGTGCCAGCAGCGCCGGACAGTCCGGGGAGCTGTTTTTT.

The chain links TRBV19 to TRBJ2-1; 7 bases fit TRBD1. This CDR3 is built from 15 residues. The trim removed 7 bases at V and 4 bases at J, leaving 10 bases unmatched. The V gene's germline CDR1 is LNHDA and CDR2 SQIVND (reference sequence). The CDR3 is CASKGDRPIYNEQFF. CDR3 DNA: TGTGCCAGTAAGGGGGACAGACCTATATACAATGAGCAGTTCTTC.